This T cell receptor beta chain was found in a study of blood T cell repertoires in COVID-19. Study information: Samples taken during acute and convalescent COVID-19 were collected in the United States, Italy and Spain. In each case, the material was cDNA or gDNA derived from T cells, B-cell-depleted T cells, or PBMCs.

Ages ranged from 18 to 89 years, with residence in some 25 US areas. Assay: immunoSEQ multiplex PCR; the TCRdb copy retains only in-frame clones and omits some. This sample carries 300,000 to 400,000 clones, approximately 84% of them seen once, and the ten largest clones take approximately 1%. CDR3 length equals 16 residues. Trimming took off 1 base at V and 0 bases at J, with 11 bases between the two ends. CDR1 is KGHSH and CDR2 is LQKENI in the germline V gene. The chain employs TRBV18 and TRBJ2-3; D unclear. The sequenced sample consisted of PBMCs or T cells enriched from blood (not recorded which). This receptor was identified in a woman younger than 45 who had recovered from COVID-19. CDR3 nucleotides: TGTGCCAGCTCACCACTTCATACTTCTAGCACAGATACGCAGTATTTT. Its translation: CASSPLHTSSTDTQYF.